The rows below give T cell receptor beta chains drawn from one sample of a study of healthy donors' naive CD4 and CD8 T cells. TCRdb called the reads again in MiXCR, with one record for every CDR3 protein. Here the sample spans about 180,000 distinct CDR3 sequences, about four fifths being singletons. The sequenced sample was naive CD4+ and CD8+ T cells sorted from blood, pooled from several donors. These receptor sequences come from a pool of human donors in good health; the sample pools cells from several healthy donors. CDR3s include the opening cysteine and the closing phenylalanine or tryptophan. D genes are given only for firm matches. Clone size is stated in some rows and not others, as once, few, many or a class when expanded.

d_call: -; clone_size: -; v_call: TRBV29-1; j_call: TRBJ2-3; cdr3_nt: TGCAGCGTTGATGGGTCCAGTCTAACAGATACGCAGTATTTT; cdr3_aa: CSVDGSSLTDTQYF
d_call: -; clone_size: -; v_call: TRBV2; j_call: TRBJ2-7; cdr3_nt: TGTGCCAGCAGTCCCACCGTTCCCTACGAGCAGTACTTC; cdr3_aa: CASSPTVPYEQYF
d_call: TRBD1; clone_size: few; v_call: TRBV29-1; j_call: TRBJ2-7; cdr3_nt: TGCAGCGTTGAGGGGACAGAGGAATCCTACGAGCAGTACTTC; cdr3_aa: CSVEGTEESYEQYF
d_call: -; clone_size: -; v_call: TRBV11-2; j_call: TRBJ1-1; cdr3_nt: TGTGCCAGCAGCTCCGCGAAGGGGAACACTGAAGCTTTCTTT; cdr3_aa: CASSSAKGNTEAFF
d_call: -; clone_size: -; v_call: TRBV19; j_call: TRBJ1-1; cdr3_nt: TGTGCCAGTAGTAGGGGGCAGATGAACACTGAAGCTTTCTTT; cdr3_aa: CASSRGQMNTEAFF
d_call: -; clone_size: -; v_call: TRBV5-4; j_call: TRBJ2-5; cdr3_nt: TGTGCCAGCAGCTTGGGGTATAGCCTAGACCCCTCACAAGAGACCCAGTACTTC; cdr3_aa: CASSLGYSLDPSQETQYF
d_call: TRBD1; clone_size: few; v_call: TRBV6-1; j_call: TRBJ1-1; cdr3_nt: TGTGCCAGCAGTCCAACAGGGGGAGGGGTTGAAGCTTTCTTT; cdr3_aa: CASSPTGGGVEAFF
d_call: TRBD1; clone_size: -; v_call: TRBV29-1; j_call: TRBJ2-6; cdr3_nt: TGCAGCGTACCGGACAGGGCTGGGGCCAACGTCCTGACTTTC; cdr3_aa: CSVPDRAGANVLTF
d_call: TRBD1; clone_size: few; v_call: TRBV19; j_call: TRBJ1-1; cdr3_nt: TGTGCCAGTACCCCGGGACAGCTTCTTTTGAACACTGAAGCTTTCTTT; cdr3_aa: CASTPGQLLLNTEAFF
d_call: -; clone_size: -; v_call: TRBV29-1; j_call: TRBJ2-3; cdr3_nt: TGCAGCGTTGGAACTGGGGTCCGCACAGATACGCAGTATTTT; cdr3_aa: CSVGTGVRTDTQYF
d_call: TRBD2; clone_size: -; v_call: TRBV30; j_call: TRBJ2-1; cdr3_nt: TGTGCCTGGAGTACTAGCGTGAACAATGAGCAGTTCTTC; cdr3_aa: CAWSTSVNNEQFF
d_call: TRBD2; clone_size: -; v_call: TRBV6-5; j_call: TRBJ2-1; cdr3_nt: TGTGCCAGCAGTGGACTAGCGGGAGGTCATGAGCAGTTCTTC; cdr3_aa: CASSGLAGGHEQFF
d_call: -; clone_size: -; v_call: TRBV4-3; j_call: TRBJ1-6; cdr3_nt: TGCGCCAGCCGATCGGACTATAATTCACCCCTCCACTTT; cdr3_aa: CASRSDYNSPLHF
d_call: -; clone_size: -; v_call: TRBV6-5; j_call: TRBJ1-1; cdr3_nt: TGTGCCAGCAGTTACTCTGGGGGTCAAAACACTGAAGCTTTCTTT; cdr3_aa: CASSYSGGQNTEAFF
d_call: -; clone_size: -; v_call: TRBV15; j_call: TRBJ2-1; cdr3_nt: TGTGCCACCAGCAGAGATCTACCAGCCAATGAGCAGTTCTTC; cdr3_aa: CATSRDLPANEQFF
d_call: -; clone_size: -; v_call: TRBV12-3/TRBV12-4; j_call: TRBJ1-1; cdr3_nt: TGTGCTAGTGGTTTGGTAAGGGCTGAAGCTTTCTTT; cdr3_aa: CASGLVRAEAFF
d_call: -; clone_size: -; v_call: TRBV4-2; j_call: TRBJ2-1; cdr3_nt: TGTGCCAGCAGCCAAGAGGGCTCCATTAATGAGCAGTTCTTC; cdr3_aa: CASSQEGSINEQFF
d_call: -; clone_size: once; v_call: TRBV12-3/TRBV12-4; j_call: TRBJ1-6; cdr3_nt: TGTGCCAGCAGTTTAGGAGGACGGTCTAATTCACCCCTCCACTTT; cdr3_aa: CASSLGGRSNSPLHF
d_call: TRBD1; clone_size: once; v_call: TRBV29-1; j_call: TRBJ1-5; cdr3_nt: TGCAGCTTGTCCCGGGACAGGTGGGGCAATCAGCCCCAGCATTTT; cdr3_aa: CSLSRDRWGNQPQHF
d_call: -; clone_size: -; v_call: TRBV29-1; j_call: TRBJ2-7; cdr3_nt: TGCAGCGTTGTTCAGGGCTATGGGGAGCAGTACTTC; cdr3_aa: CSVVQGYGEQYF
d_call: TRBD1; clone_size: -; v_call: TRBV15; j_call: TRBJ2-1; cdr3_nt: TGTGCCACCAGCACCTATGGGACAGGGGTCAATGAGCAGTTCTTC; cdr3_aa: CATSTYGTGVNEQFF
d_call: -; clone_size: -; v_call: TRBV27; j_call: TRBJ1-2; cdr3_nt: TGTGCCAGCAGGGCCCGTGGGGGGCAGAATGGCTACACCTTC; cdr3_aa: CASRARGGQNGYTF
d_call: -; clone_size: once; v_call: TRBV5-4; j_call: TRBJ1-1; cdr3_nt: TGTGCCAGCAGCGGGGGCGGGGTTGAAGCTTTCTTT; cdr3_aa: CASSGGGVEAFF
d_call: -; clone_size: -; v_call: TRBV19; j_call: TRBJ2-7; cdr3_nt: TGTGCCAGTAGTGCTGACCCAGGGGTACAAGCCTACGAGCAGTACTTC; cdr3_aa: CASSADPGVQAYEQYF
d_call: -; clone_size: -; v_call: TRBV7-2; j_call: TRBJ1-1; cdr3_nt: TGTGCCAGCAGCTCAGAGGTGGGGGTCGCTGAAGCTTTCTTT; cdr3_aa: CASSSEVGVAEAFF
d_call: -; clone_size: few; v_call: TRBV19; j_call: TRBJ2-7; cdr3_nt: TGTGCCAGTAGTGTGACAGGCTACGAGCAGTACTTC; cdr3_aa: CASSVTGYEQYF
d_call: TRBD1; clone_size: -; v_call: TRBV18; j_call: TRBJ2-2; cdr3_nt: TGTGCCAGCTCACCATCCCCAAACAGGGGGAACACCGGGGAGCTGTTTTTT; cdr3_aa: CASSPSPNRGNTGELFF
d_call: -; clone_size: -; v_call: TRBV5-1; j_call: TRBJ1-1; cdr3_nt: TGCGCCAGCAGCTTGTTTTCCAGGTCTAGCACTGAAGCTTTCTTT; cdr3_aa: CASSLFSRSSTEAFF
d_call: TRBD2; clone_size: few; v_call: TRBV19; j_call: TRBJ2-2; cdr3_nt: TGTGCCAGTACTGATATGGGAAGAAGCGGGAGAAAGACCGGGGAGCTGTTTTTT; cdr3_aa: CASTDMGRSGRKTGELFF
d_call: TRBD2; clone_size: -; v_call: TRBV6-5; j_call: TRBJ2-1; cdr3_nt: TGTGCCAGCAGGCCGTTAGCGGGAAAATCCTACAATGAGCAGTTCTTC; cdr3_aa: CASRPLAGKSYNEQFF
d_call: TRBD1; clone_size: -; v_call: TRBV5-4; j_call: TRBJ2-7; cdr3_nt: TGTGCCAGCAGCTTGGTAGGGACAGGGGGCTACGAGCAGTACTTC; cdr3_aa: CASSLVGTGGYEQYF
d_call: TRBD2; clone_size: -; v_call: TRBV29-1; j_call: TRBJ2-1; cdr3_nt: TGCAGCGTTGAGGGAAGACTAGCGGGAGACAATGAGCAGTTCTTC; cdr3_aa: CSVEGRLAGDNEQFF
d_call: -; clone_size: -; v_call: TRBV6-5; j_call: TRBJ2-3; cdr3_nt: TGTGCCAACAGTTATTTAGCATTTACAGATACGCAGTATTTT; cdr3_aa: CANSYLAFTDTQYF
d_call: -; clone_size: -; v_call: TRBV29-1; j_call: TRBJ2-5; cdr3_nt: TGCAGCGTCCCCAGACCGGGCGTGAGAGAGACCCAGTACTTC; cdr3_aa: CSVPRPGVRETQYF
d_call: TRBD2; clone_size: -; v_call: TRBV20-1; j_call: TRBJ2-5; cdr3_nt: TGCAGTGCTAGGGCGGCTAGCGGGAGAGGGGAGACCCAGTACTTC; cdr3_aa: CSARAASGRGETQYF
d_call: TRBD1; clone_size: -; v_call: TRBV27; j_call: TRBJ2-6; cdr3_nt: TGTGCCAGCAGTGAGGGACAGCCCAACGTCCTGACTTTC; cdr3_aa: CASSEGQPNVLTF
d_call: -; clone_size: -; v_call: TRBV29-1; j_call: TRBJ2-5; cdr3_nt: TGCAGCGTTGAAGTAGATAGGCGAGAGACCCAGTACTTC; cdr3_aa: CSVEVDRRETQYF